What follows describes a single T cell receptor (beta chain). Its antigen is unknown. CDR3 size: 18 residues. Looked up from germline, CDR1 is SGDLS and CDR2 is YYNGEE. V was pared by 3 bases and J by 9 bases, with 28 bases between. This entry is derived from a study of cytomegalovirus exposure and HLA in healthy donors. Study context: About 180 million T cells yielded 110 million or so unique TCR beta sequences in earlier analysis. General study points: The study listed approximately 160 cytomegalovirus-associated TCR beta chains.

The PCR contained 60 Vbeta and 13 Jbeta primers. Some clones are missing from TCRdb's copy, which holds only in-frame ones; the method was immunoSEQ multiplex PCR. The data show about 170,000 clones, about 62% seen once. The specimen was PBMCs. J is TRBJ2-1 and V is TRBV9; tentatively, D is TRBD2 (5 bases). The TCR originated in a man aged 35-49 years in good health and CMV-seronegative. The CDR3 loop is CASSASIYPGTIPGEQFF. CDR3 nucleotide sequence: TGTGCCAGCAGCGCATCCATCTATCCGGGAACCATACCTGGTGAGCAGTTCTTC.